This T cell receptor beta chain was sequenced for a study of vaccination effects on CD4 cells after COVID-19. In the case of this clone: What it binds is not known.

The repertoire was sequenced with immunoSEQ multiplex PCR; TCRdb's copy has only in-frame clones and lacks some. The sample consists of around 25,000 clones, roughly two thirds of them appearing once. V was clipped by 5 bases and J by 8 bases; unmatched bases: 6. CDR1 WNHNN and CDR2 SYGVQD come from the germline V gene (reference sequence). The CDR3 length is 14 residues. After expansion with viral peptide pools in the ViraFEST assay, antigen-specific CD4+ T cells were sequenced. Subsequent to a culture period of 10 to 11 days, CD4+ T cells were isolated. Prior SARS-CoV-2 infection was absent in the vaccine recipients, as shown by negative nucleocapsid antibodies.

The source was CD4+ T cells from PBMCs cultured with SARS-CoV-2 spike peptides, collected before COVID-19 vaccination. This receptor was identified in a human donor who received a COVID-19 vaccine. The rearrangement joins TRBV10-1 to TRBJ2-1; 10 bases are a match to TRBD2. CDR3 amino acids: CASSSGRARDEQFF. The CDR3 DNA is TGCGCCAGCAGTAGCGGGAGGGCCAGGGATGAGCAGTTCTTC.